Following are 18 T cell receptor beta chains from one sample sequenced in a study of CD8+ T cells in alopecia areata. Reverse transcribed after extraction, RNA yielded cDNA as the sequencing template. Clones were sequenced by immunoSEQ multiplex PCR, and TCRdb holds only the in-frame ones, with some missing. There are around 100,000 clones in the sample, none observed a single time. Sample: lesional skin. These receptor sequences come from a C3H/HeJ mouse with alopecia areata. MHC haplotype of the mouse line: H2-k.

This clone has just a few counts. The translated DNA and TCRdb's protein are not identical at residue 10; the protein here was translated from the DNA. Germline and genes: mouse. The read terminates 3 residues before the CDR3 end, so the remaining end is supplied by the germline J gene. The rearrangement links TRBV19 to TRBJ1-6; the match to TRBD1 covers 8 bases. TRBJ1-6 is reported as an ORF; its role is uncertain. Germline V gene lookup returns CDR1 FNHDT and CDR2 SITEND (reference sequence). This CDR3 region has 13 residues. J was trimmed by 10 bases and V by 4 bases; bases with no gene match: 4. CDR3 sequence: CASSSGQASPLYF. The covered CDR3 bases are TGTGCCAGCAGTTCGGGACAGGCGTCGCCC.

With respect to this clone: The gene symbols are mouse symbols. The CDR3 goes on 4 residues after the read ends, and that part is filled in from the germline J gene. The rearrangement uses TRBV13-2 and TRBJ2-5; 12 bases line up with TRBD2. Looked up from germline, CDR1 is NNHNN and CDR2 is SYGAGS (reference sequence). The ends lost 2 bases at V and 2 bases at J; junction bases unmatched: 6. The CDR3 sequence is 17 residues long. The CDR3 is CASGEDWGGGSQDTQYF. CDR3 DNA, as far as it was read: TGTGCCAGCGGTGAAGACTGGGGGGGCGGGTCCCAAGAC.

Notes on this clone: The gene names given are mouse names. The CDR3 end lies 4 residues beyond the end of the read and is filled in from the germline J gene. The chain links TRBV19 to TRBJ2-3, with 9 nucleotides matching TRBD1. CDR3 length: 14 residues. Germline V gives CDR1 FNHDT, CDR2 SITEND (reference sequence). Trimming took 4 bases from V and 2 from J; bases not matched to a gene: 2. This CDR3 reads CASSGTGFAETLYF. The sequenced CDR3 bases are TGTGCCAGCAGTGGGACAGGGTTTGCAGAA.

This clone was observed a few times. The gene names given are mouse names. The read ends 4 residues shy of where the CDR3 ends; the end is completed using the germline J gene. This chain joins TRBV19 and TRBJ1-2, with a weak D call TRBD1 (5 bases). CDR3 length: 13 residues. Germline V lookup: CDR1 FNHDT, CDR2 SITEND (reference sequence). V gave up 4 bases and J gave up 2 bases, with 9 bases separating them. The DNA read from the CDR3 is TGTGCCAGCAGTCCGACAGATAACTCC. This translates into CASSPTDNS. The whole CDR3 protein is CASSPTDNSDYTF.

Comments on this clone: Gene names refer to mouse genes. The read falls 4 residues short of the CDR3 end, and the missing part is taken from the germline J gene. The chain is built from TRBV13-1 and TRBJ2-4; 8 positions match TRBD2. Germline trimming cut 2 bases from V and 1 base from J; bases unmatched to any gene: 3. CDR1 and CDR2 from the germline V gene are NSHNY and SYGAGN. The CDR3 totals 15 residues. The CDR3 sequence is CASSEQTGGQNTLYF. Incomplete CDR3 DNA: TGTGCCAGCAGTGAGCAGACTGGGGGTCAAAAC.

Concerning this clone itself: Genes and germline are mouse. The DNA read from the CDR3 is TGCACCTGCAGTGCAGAGAACACACCAAACACCGGG. This encodes CTCSAENTPNTG. The complete CDR3 sequence is CTCSAENTPNTGQLYF. The rearrangement joins TRBV1 to TRBJ2-2, with D hard to call. The missing CDR3 end, 4 residues past where the read stops, is filled in from the germline J gene. Germline lookup yields CDR1 NSQYPW and CDR2 LRSPGD (reference sequence). The CDR3 has 16 amino acids. V gave up 0 bases and J gave up 0 bases, with 8 bases separating them.

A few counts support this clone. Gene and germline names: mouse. CDR3 DNA (partial): TGTGCTAGCAGGTCCGGGACAGGGGTCTAT. Encoded protein: CASRSGTGVY. The entire CDR3 sequence reads CASRSGTGVYEQYF. This sequence joins TRBV29 and TRBJ2-7; the match to TRBD1 covers 10 bases. The read halts 4 residues ahead of the CDR3 end, with the missing end drawn from the germline J gene. Losses at the gene ends were 6 bases for V and 3 bases for J; bases not matched to a gene: 5. The CDR3 has 14 residues. The germline V gene has CDR1 MSHET and CDR2 SYDVDS.

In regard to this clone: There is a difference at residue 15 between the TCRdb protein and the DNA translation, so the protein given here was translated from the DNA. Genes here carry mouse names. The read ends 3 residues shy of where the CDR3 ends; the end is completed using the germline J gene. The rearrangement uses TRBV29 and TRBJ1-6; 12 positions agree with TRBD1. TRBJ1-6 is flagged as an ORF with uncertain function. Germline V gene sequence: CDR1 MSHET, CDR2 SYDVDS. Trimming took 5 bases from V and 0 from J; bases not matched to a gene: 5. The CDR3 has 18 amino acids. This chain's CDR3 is CASSPGQGAPSYNSPLYF. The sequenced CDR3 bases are TGTGCTAGCAGTCCGGGACAGGGGGCCCCTTCCTATAATTCGCCC.

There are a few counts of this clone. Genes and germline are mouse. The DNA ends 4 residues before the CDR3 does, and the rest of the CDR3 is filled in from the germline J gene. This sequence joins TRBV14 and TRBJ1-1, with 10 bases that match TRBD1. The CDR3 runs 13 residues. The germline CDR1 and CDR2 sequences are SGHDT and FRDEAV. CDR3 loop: CASRYDRGLEVFF. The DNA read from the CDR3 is TGTGCCAGCAGGTACGACAGGGGGCTA.

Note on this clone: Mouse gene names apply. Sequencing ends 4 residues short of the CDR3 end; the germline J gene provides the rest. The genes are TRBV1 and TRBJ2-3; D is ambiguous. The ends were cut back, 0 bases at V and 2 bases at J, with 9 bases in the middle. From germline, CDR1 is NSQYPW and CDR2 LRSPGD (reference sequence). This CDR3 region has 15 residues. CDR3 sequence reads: CTCSAERNNAETLYF. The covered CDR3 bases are TGCACCTGCAGTGCAGAAAGAAACAATGCAGAA.

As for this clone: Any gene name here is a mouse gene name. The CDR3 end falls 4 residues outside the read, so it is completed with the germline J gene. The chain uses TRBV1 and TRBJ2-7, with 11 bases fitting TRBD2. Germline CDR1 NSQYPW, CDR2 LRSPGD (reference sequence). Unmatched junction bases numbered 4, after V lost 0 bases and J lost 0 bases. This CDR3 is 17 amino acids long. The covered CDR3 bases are TGCACCTGCAGTGCAGATGTGGGACTGGGGGTCTCCTAT. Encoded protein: CTCSADVGLGVSY. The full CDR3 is CTCSADVGLGVSYEQYF.

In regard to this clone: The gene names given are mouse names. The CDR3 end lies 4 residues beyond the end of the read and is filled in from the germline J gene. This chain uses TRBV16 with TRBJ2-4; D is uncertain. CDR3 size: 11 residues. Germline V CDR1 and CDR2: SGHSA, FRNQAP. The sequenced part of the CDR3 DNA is TGTGCAAGCAGCACTCGAAAC. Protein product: CASSTRN. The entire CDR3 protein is CASSTRNTLYF.

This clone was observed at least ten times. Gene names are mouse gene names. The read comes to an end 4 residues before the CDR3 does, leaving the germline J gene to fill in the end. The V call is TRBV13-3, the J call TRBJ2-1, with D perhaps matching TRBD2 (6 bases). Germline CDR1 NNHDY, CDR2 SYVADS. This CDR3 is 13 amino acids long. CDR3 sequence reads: CASSEVGGAEQFF. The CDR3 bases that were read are TGTGCCAGCAGTGAGGTCGGGGGGGCT.

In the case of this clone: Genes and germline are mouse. CDR3 loop: CASSGQGINERLFF. Partial CDR3 DNA: TGTGCCAGCAGTGGACAGGGGATCAACGAA. The rearrangement links TRBV13-1 to TRBJ1-4, with 8 bases matching TRBD1. The read ends 4 residues early relative to the CDR3; the germline J gene fills the gap. The germline V gene has CDR1 NSHNY and CDR2 SYGAGN. CDR3 size: 14 residues. After removal of 3 bases from V and 4 bases from J, the junction contained 2 bases not matched to a gene.

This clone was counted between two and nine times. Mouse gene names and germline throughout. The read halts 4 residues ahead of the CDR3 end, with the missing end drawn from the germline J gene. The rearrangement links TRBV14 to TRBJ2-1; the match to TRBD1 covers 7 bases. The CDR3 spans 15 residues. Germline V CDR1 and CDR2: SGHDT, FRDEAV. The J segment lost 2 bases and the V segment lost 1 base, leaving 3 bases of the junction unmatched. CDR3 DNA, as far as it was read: TGTGCCAGCAGTTTCGGGACAGACGACTATGCT. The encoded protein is CASSFGTDDYA. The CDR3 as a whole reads CASSFGTDDYAEQFF. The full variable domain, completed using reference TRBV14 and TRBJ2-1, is EAGVTQSPRYAVLQEGQAVSFWCDPISGHDTLYWYQQPRDQGPQLLVYFRDEAVIDNSQLPSDRFSAVRPKGTNSTLKIQSAKQGDTATYLCASSFGTDDYAEQFFGPGTRLTVL.

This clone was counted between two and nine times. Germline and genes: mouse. The DNA read from the CDR3 is TGCACCTGCAGTGCTGTGGGGGGGAATCAAAAC. Translating it yields CTCSAVGGNQN. The full-length CDR3 reads as CTCSAVGGNQNTLYF. The chain combines TRBV1 with TRBJ2-4; 8 bases fit TRBD2. Read data end 4 residues before the CDR3 end; the end is taken from the germline J gene. Germline trimming cut 3 bases from V and 2 bases from J; bases unmatched to any gene: 4. CDR3 length equals 15 residues. Per the germline V gene, CDR1 is NSQYPW and CDR2 is LRSPGD (reference sequence).

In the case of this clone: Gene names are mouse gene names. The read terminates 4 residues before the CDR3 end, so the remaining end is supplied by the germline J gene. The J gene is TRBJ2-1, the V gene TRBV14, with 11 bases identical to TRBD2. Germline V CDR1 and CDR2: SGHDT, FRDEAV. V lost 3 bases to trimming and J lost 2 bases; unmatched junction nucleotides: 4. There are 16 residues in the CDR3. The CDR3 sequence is CASSYWGGADYAEQFF. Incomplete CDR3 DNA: TGTGCCAGCAGTTACTGGGGGGGCGCGGACTATGCT.

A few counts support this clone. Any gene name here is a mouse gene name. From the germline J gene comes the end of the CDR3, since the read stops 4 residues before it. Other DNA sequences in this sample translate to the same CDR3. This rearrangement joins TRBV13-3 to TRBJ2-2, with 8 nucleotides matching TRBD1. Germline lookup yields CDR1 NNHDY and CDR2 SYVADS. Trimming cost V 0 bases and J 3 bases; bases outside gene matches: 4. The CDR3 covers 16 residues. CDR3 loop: CASSDGQGADTGQLYF. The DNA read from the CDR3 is TGTGCCAGCAGTGATGGGCAGGGGGCCGACACCGGG.